The 15 T cell receptor beta chains reported below all come from one sample, sequenced in a study of blood T cell repertoires in COVID-19. Some clones are missing from TCRdb's copy, which holds only in-frame ones; the method was immunoSEQ multiplex PCR. This sample carries some 73,000 clones, about 82% of them seen once, and the ten largest clones take 9.6%. The sample taken for sequencing was peripheral blood. The source is a man aged 50 or older with COVID-19, enrolled during active disease.

In its sample, this clone was seen once. At one boundary the junction diverges from the germline segment, which might be a read error. This chain connects TRBV7-7 to TRBJ1-4; D unclear. Germline V gene data show CDR1 as SSHAT and CDR2 as FNYEAQ (reference sequence). The CDR3 length is 15 residues. CDR3 residues: CASSPAGGTNEKLFF. The DNA of the CDR3 is TGTGCTAGCAGCCCAGCAGGTGGAACTAATGAAAAACTGTTTTTT.

The chain is built from TRBV27 and TRBJ2-3; 7 bases line up with TRBD1. V was clipped by 4 bases and J by 0 bases; unmatched bases: 4. This CDR3 has 15 residues. Germline values: CDR1 MNHEY, CDR2 SMNVEV (reference sequence). CDR3 DNA: TGTGCCAGCAGTTCGGGACAGCCTAGCACAGATACGCAGTATTTT. Protein sequence: CASSSGQPSTDTQYF.

The gene calls are TRBV5-8 and TRBJ2-7, with D maybe TRBD1 (6 bases). V lost 4 bases, J lost 1 base, and 9 bases lay in between. Looked up from germline, CDR1 is SGHTS and CDR2 is YDEGEE. The CDR3 extends over 13 amino acids. CDR3 coding DNA: TGTGCCAGCAGCATGACAGGTTCCTACGAGCAGTACTTC. It is translated as CASSMTGSYEQYF.

The chain carries TRBV6-5 and TRBJ1-2; D possibly corresponds to TRBD1 (5 bases). The CDR3 is 12 amino acids. CDR1 and CDR2 from the germline V gene are MNHEY and SVGAGI. Trimming cost V 4 bases and J 8 bases, with 11 bases left between them. This CDR3 is CASSSSRQGYTF. The CDR3 DNA reads TGTGCCAGCAGTTCCTCGCGACAGGGCTACACCTTC.

The chain is built from TRBV15 and TRBJ1-4; 10 bases map to TRBD1. J was trimmed by 2 bases and V by 2 bases; bases with no gene match: 2. CDR3 length: 16 residues. CDR1 and CDR2 (germline): LNHNV, YYDKDF (reference sequence). This chain's CDR3 is CATSRRQGATNEKLFF. The CDR3 DNA reads as TGTGCCACCAGCAGAAGACAGGGGGCTACTAATGAAAAACTGTTTTTT. Complete variable domain (other parts from reference TRBV15 and TRBJ1-4): DAMVIQNPRYQVTQFGKPVTLSCSQTLNHNVMYWYQQKSSQAPKLLFHYYDKDFNNEADTPDNFQSRRPNTSFCFLDIRSPGLGDTAMYLCATSRRQGATNEKLFFGSGTQLSVL.

This clone was observed a few times. The chain has TRBV11-2 and TRBJ2-3; 9 positions match TRBD2. This CDR3 comprises 15 residues. V shed 3 bases and J 4 bases; nucleotides not matched to a gene: 5. CDR1 is SGHAT, CDR2 FQNNGV, per germline. CDR3: CASSFRGGRADTQYF. The DNA for the CDR3 is TGTGCCAGCAGCTTTCGAGGCGGGAGGGCAGATACGCAGTATTTT.

This chain joins TRBV7-9 and TRBJ2-5; no definite D call. CDR1 and CDR2 (germline): SEHNR, FQNEAQ (reference sequence). Trimming took 2 bases from V and 5 from J, leaving 12 bases between them. There are 14 residues in the CDR3. In nucleotides, the CDR3 is TGTGCCAGCAGCTTAATCGCGGCGGTCGAGACCCAGTACTTC. As protein: CASSLIAAVETQYF.

The chain carries TRBV7-2 and TRBJ1-5; D uncertain. Per the germline V gene, CDR1 is SGHTA and CDR2 is FQGNSA. The CDR3 has 13 amino acids. The V and J ends lost 1 base and 3 bases respectively, with 4 bases between them. The CDR3 is CASSLEANQPQHF. In DNA, the CDR3 is TGTGCCAGCAGCTTAGAAGCCAATCAGCCCCAGCATTTT.

A single count supports this clone. The genes are TRBV10-3 and TRBJ1-5; D is ambiguous. V lost 3 bases to trimming and J lost 7 bases, with 10 bases between them. Germline-derived CDR1 and CDR2 are ENHRY and SYGVKD. The CDR3 sequence is 13 residues long. CDR3 nucleotide sequence: TGTGCCATCAGTGATTCCAACGGGCAGCCCCAGCATTTT. This codes for CAISDSNGQPQHF.

The rearrangement uses TRBV3-1 (or the pseudogene TRBV3-2) and TRBJ2-1; 8 bases are a match to TRBD2. The CDR3 length is 16 residues. In germline, CDR1 is LGHDT, CDR2 YNNKEL (reference sequence). The V gene end was trimmed by 1 base and the J gene end by 2 bases; junction bases not matched to a gene: 4. Here the CDR3 reads CASSQGVREAYNEQFF. CDR3 DNA: TGTGCCAGCAGCCAAGGAGTGCGGGAGGCCTACAATGAGCAGTTCTTC.

The chain recombines TRBV5-1 with TRBJ1-4; TRBD1 agrees at 10 bases. The CDR3 has 14 amino acids. V lost 3 bases and J lost 8; bases outside the gene matches: 4. Per the germline V gene, CDR1 is SGHRS and CDR2 is YFSETQ. CDR3 DNA: TGCGCCAGCAGCTCCGGGACAGGGGTCGAAAAACTGTTTTTT. Translated: CASSSGTGVEKLFF.

V and J are TRBV21-1 and TRBJ1-2; the table's D call of TRBD1 was not tested on the DNA. TRBV21-1 is described as a pseudogene. This CDR3 is 14 amino acids long. CDR3 DNA sequence: TGTGCCAGCAGCAAAGAGACAGGGAAGGATGGCTACACCTTC. Residues: CASSKETGKDGYTF.

Only one count was recorded for this clone. The chain uses TRBV28 and TRBJ1-4, with 7 bases identical to TRBD1. The CDR3 sequence is 15 residues long. Per germline, CDR1 MDHEN and CDR2 SYDVKM. The J segment lost 8 bases and the V segment lost 5 bases, leaving 11 bases of the junction unmatched. The CDR3 DNA follows: TGTGCCAGCAGTGGGTTTCAGGGGGGTAACGAAAAACTGTTTTTT. Amino acid sequence: CASSGFQGGNEKLFF.

V is TRBV25-1 and J is TRBJ2-3; 9 bases are a match to TRBD2. Germline V gene lookup returns CDR1 MGHDK and CDR2 SYGVNS. This CDR3 comprises 15 residues. V shed 1 base and J 4 bases; nucleotides not matched to a gene: 3. DNA for the CDR3: TGTGCCAGCAGTGAATTGGGCGGGAGGGCAGATACGCAGTATTTT. It yields the protein CASSELGGRADTQYF.

V gene TRBV30 combines with J gene TRBJ1-5, with 7 bases fitting TRBD1. Germline assignment: CDR1 GTSNPN and CDR2 SVGIG (reference sequence). This CDR3 spans 13 amino acids. V lost 1 base to trimming and J lost 11 bases; unmatched junction nucleotides: 8. CDR3 in DNA: TGTGCCTGGAGTGACTATTCAACAGGGGCCCAGCATTTT. As protein: CAWSDYSTGAQHF.